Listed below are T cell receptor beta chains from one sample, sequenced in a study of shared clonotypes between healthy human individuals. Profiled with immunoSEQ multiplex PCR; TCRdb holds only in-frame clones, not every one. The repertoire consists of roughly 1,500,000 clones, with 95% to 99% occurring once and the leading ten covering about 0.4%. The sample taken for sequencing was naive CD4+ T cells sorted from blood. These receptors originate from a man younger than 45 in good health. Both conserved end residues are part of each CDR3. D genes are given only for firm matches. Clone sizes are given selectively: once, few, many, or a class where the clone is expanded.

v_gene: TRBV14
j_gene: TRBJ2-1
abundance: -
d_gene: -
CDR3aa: CASSHSYEQFF
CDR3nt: TGTGCCAGCAGCCACTCTTATGAGCAGTTCTTC

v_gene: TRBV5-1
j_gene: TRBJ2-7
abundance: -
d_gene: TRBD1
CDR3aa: CASSFGTGGQYEQYF
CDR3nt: TGCGCCAGCAGCTTCGGGACAGGGGGCCAGTACGAGCAGTACTTC

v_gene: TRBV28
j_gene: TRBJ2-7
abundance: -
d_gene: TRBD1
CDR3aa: CASSRWTGGYEQYF
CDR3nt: TGTGCCAGCAGCCGCTGGACAGGGGGCTACGAGCAGTACTTC

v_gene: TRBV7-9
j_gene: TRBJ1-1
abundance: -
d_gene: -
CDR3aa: CASSYPTGRDTEAFF
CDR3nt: TGTGCCAGCAGCTACCCGACAGGACGGGACACTGAAGCTTTCTTT

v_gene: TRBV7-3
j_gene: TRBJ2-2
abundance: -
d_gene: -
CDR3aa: CASSLAQEITGELFF
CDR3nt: TGTGCCAGCAGCTTAGCACAGGAAATAACCGGGGAGCTGTTTTTT

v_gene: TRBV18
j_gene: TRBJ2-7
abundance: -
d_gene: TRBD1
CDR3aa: CASSPNVGTGAYEQYF
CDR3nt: TGTGCCAGCTCACCAAACGTTGGGACAGGGGCCTACGAGCAGTACTTC

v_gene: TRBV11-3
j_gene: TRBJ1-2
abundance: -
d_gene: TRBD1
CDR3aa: CASSPPDRGDYGYTF
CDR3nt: TGTGCCAGCAGCCCCCCGGACAGGGGCGACTATGGCTACACCTTC

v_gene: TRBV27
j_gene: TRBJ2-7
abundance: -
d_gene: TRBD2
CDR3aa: CASSRLAGGPWEQYF
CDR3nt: TGTGCCAGCAGTCGACTAGCGGGAGGGCCGTGGGAGCAGTACTTC

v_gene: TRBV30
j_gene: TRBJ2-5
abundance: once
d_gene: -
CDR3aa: CAWSVLRGTQYF
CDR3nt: TGTGCCTGGAGTGTACTTAGGGGGACCCAGTACTTC

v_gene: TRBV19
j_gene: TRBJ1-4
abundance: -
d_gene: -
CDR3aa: CASSYSSTNEKLFF
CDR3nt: TGTGCCAGTAGTTATAGTTCAACTAATGAAAAACTGTTTTTT

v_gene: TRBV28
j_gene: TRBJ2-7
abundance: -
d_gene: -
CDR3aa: CASGTHTGSYEQYF
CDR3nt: TGTGCCAGCGGCACTCACACGGGCTCCTACGAGCAGTACTTC

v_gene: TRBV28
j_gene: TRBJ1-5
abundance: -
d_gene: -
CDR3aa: CASGSPPYSNQPQHF
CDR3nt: TGTGCCAGCGGCTCGCCGCCATATAGCAATCAGCCCCAGCATTTT

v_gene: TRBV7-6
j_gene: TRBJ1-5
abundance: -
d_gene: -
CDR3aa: CASSLDGQSNQPQHF
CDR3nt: TGTGCCAGCAGCTTAGATGGACAGAGCAATCAGCCCCAGCATTTT

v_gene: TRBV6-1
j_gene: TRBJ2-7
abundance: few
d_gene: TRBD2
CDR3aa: CASSEGAGGREQYF
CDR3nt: TGTGCCAGCAGTGAAGGAGCGGGAGGGAGGGAGCAGTACTTC

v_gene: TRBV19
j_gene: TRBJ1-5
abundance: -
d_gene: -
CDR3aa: CASRPDILGDQPQHF
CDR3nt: TGTGCCAGTAGACCGGACATTCTAGGAGATCAGCCCCAGCATTTT

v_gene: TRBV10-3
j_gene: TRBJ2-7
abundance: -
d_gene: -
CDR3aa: CAISLTGGAYEQYF
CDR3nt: TGTGCCATCAGCCTTACAGGCGGCGCCTACGAGCAGTACTTC

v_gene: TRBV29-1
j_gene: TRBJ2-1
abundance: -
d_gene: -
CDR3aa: CSATLYSSYNEQFF
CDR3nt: TGCAGCGCCACTCTTTACAGCTCCTACAATGAGCAGTTCTTC

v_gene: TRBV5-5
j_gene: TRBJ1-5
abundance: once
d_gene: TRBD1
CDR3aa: CASSLEGTGVANQPQHF
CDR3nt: TGTGCCAGCAGCTTGGAGGGGACAGGGGTGGCCAATCAGCCCCAGCATTTT

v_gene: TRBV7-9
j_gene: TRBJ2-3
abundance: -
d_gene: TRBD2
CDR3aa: CASSSPGGAQYF
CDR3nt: TGTGCCAGCAGCTCCCCGGGGGGAGCGCAGTATTTT

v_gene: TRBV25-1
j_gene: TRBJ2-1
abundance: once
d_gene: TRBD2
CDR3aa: CASSERPGGPRNEQFF
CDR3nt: TGTGCCAGCAGTGAGCGTCCGGGAGGACCCCGTAATGAGCAGTTCTTC

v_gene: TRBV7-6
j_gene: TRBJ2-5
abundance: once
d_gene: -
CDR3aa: CASSLGPGETQYF
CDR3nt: TGTGCCAGCAGCTTGGGACCCGGAGAGACCCAGTACTTC

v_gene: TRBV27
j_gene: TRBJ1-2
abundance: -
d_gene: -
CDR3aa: CASSYANRVGYTF
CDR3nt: TGTGCCAGCAGTTACGCAAACAGGGTTGGCTACACCTTC

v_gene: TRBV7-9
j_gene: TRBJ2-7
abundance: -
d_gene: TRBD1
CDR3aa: CASSLGQGFPTHMYEQYF
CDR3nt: TGTGCCAGCAGCCTGGGACAGGGATTCCCAACCCACATGTACGAGCAGTACTTC

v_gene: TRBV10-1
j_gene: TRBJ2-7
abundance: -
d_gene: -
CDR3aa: CASSPGATYEQYF
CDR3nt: TGCGCCAGCAGCCCCGGGGCCACCTACGAGCAGTACTTC

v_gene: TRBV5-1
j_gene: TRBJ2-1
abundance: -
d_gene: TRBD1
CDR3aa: CASSIWDRGLDNEQFF
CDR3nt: TGCGCCAGCAGTATTTGGGACAGGGGTCTGGACAATGAGCAGTTCTTC